This T cell receptor beta chain is from a study of CD8 T cells in ankylosing spondylitis. CDR1 KGHSH and CDR2 LQKENI come from the germline V gene. CDR3 length: 14 residues. Trimming took off 1 base at V and 3 bases at J, with 10 bases between the two ends. This clonotype has just a few counts. MiXCR, run by TCRdb on the 5' RACE reads, gives a single entry per CDR3 protein. The sample records some 63,000 distinct CDR3 sequences, roughly 6.2% being singletons. The sample taken for sequencing was synovial fluid, either unsorted or a sorted T cell fraction (not recorded which). V gene TRBV18 combines with J gene TRBJ2-7; unclear D gene. The sequence was obtained from a male donor with ankylosing spondylitis. This CDR3 is CASSPQQSFYEQYF. The CDR3 region has the DNA TGTGCCAGCTCACCACAACAGAGTTTCTACGAGCAGTACTTC. The whole variable domain, remainder taken from reference TRBV18 and TRBJ2-7, is NAGVMQNPRHLVRRRGQEARLRCSPMKGHSHVYWYRQLPEEGLKFMVYLQKENIIDESGMPKERFSAEFPKEGPSILRIQQVVRGDSAAYFCASSPQQSFYEQYFGPGTRLTVT.